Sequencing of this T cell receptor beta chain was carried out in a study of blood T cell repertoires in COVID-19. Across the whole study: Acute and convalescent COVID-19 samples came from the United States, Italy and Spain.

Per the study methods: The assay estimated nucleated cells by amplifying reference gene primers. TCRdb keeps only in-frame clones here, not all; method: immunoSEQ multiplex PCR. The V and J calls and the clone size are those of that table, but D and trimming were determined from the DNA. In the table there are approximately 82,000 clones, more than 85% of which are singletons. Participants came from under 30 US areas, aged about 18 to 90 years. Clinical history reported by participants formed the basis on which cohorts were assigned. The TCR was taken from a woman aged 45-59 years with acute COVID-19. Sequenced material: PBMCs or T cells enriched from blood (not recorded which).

The CDR3 DNA follows: TGTGCCAGTGGTCCAGGGGGGGAGACCCAGTACTTC. Protein product: CASGPGGETQYF. The gene calls are TRBV19 and TRBJ2-5; tentatively, D is TRBD1 (7 bases). This CDR3 has 12 amino acids. Trimming removed 8 bases at V and 5 bases at J, with 12 bases between. CDR1 LNHDA and CDR2 SQIVND come from the germline V gene (reference sequence).